The 24 T cell receptor beta chains listed next were all sequenced from one sample in a study of T cells after yellow fever vaccination. Using its own MiXCR run on the 5' RACE reads, TCRdb lists one record per CDR3 protein. The table lists tens of thousands of distinct CDR3 sequences, almost 8% of them singletons. The material was CD8+ T cells sorted from PBMCs, obtained on the day of the yellow fever booster vaccination. These receptors were obtained from a man aged 30-40 years who received the YFV17D yellow fever vaccine.

This clonotype was found a few times. The gene calls are TRBV7-2 and TRBJ2-5; 11 bases match TRBD2. With V trimmed by 5 bases and J by 4 bases, 3 bases remained unmatched. CDR1 and CDR2 (germline): SGHTA, FQGNSA. This CDR3 region has 14 residues. CDR3 residues: CASSHLAGGETQYF. The CDR3 coding sequence is TGTGCCAGCAGCCATCTAGCGGGAGGAGAGACCCAGTACTTC.

This chain joins TRBV7-9 and TRBJ1-4, with D hard to call. Trimming left V 1 base short and J 10 bases short, with 16 bases between. The CDR3 is made up of 15 amino acids. CDR1 and CDR2 from the germline V gene are SEHNR and FQNEAQ (reference sequence). In nucleotides, the CDR3 is TGTGCCAGCAGCTTAGGGGCCCCCCGCTTTGGAAAACTGTTTTTT. The encoded protein is CASSLGAPRFGKLFF.

This clonotype was counted only a few times. V and J are TRBV28 and TRBJ2-1; TRBD2 agrees at 14 bases. CDR1 and CDR2 (germline): MDHEN, SYDVKM. The CDR3 length is 18 residues. J gave up 0 bases and V 5 bases, and 6 bases lay outside the gene matches. The CDR3 DNA sequence: TGTGCCAGCAGTCCCGTTGGGACTAGCGGGAGCTCCTACAATGAGCAGTTCTTC. Residues: CASSPVGTSGSSYNEQFF. The entire variable domain, with the rest obtained from reference TRBV28 and TRBJ2-1, is as follows: DVKVTQSSRYLVKRTGEKVFLECVQDMDHENMFWYRQDPGLGLRLIYFSYDVKMKEKGDIPEGYSVSREKKERFSLILESASTNQTSMYLCASSPVGTSGSSYNEQFFGPGTRLTVL.

This clonotype was seen at least ten times. This chain links TRBV7-6 with TRBJ2-5, with 12 positions matching TRBD2. Trimming at V came to 1 base and at J to 5 bases, leaving 8 bases not matched to a gene. The CDR3 has 17 residues. Germline lookup yields CDR1 SGHVS and CDR2 FNYEAQ. The CDR3 DNA follows: TGTGCCAGCAGCTTAGGCCTAGCGGGAGGGCCGTGGGAGACCCAGTACTTC. Translated, it gives CASSLGLAGGPWETQYF.

This clonotype was detected only a few times. V and J are TRBV15 and TRBJ2-6; D is unclear. The germline V gene has CDR1 LNHNV and CDR2 YYDKDF (reference sequence). This CDR3 region has 16 residues. Trimming left V 0 bases short and J 4 bases short, with 10 bases between. The CDR3 loop reads CATSRDLSAGANVLTF. The CDR3 DNA sequence: TGTGCCACCAGCAGAGATTTATCGGCCGGGGCCAACGTCCTGACTTTC.

This clonotype was detected only a few times. CDR3 in DNA: TGTGCCAGCAGTTCTCCGGGGCACCCCCCTGGGGCCAACGTCCTGACTTTC. Encoded protein: CASSSPGHPPGANVLTF. The V call is TRBV27, the J call TRBJ2-6; either TRBD1 or TRBD2 may fit D (5 bases each). Between the trimmed V and J ends, which lost 4 bases and 2 bases, there was a span of 15 bases. CDR3 length: 17 residues. Germline V lookup: CDR1 MNHEY, CDR2 SMNVEV (reference sequence).

This clonotype was seen a handful of times. This rearrangement joins TRBV10-3 to TRBJ2-2, with 12 bases that match TRBD1. The CDR3 consists of 16 residues. Germline V gene data show CDR1 as ENHRY and CDR2 as SYGVKD. The V segment lost 6 bases and the J segment 2 bases; nucleotides outside the gene matches: 4. The CDR3 coding sequence is TGTGCCATCAGGAGGGACAGGGGGCTAAACACCGGGGAGCTGTTTTTT. It is translated as CAIRRDRGLNTGELFF.

The chain links TRBV27 to TRBJ2-7; 9 bases line up with TRBD2. V dropped 3 bases and J dropped 6; count of bases not matched to a gene: 6. There are 14 residues in the CDR3. Germline V gene data show CDR1 as MNHEY and CDR2 as SMNVEV (reference sequence). The CDR3 DNA is TGTGCCAGCAGTTTTCGCGGGAGGGGGAGCGAGCAGTACTTC. It specifies CASSFRGRGSEQYF.

The sample holds many counts of this clonotype. The chain links TRBV9 to TRBJ2-1; D not resolved. The CDR3 sequence is 13 residues long. Trimming removed 1 base at V and 8 bases at J, with 10 bases between. Germline lookup yields CDR1 SGDLS and CDR2 YYNGEE. CDR3 DNA: TGTGCCAGCAGCGTATCGGGTCCGGATGAGCAGTTCTTC. Its translation is CASSVSGPDEQFF. The entire variable domain, with the rest obtained from reference TRBV9 and TRBJ2-1, is as follows: DSGVTQTPKHLITATGQRVTLRCSPRSGDLSVYWYQQSLDQGLQFLIQYYNGEERAKGNILERFSAQQFPDLHSELNLSSLELGDSALYFCASSVSGPDEQFFGPGTRLTVL.

The CDR3 region has the DNA TGCAGTGCTTCCCTCAGGGCAGATACGCAGTATTTT. It translates to CSASLRADTQYF. This chain links TRBV20-1 with TRBJ2-3; D might be TRBD1 (5 bases). Germline V CDR1 and CDR2: DFQATT, SNEGSKA (reference sequence). This CDR3 comprises 12 residues. Trimming removed 5 bases at V and 4 bases at J, with 10 bases between.

The chain recombines TRBV2 with TRBJ2-7; no definite D call. The germline V gene encodes CDR1 SNHLY and CDR2 FYNNEI. The CDR3 has 13 residues. V was shortened by 3 bases and J by 3 bases, with 9 bases between the two germline ends. This CDR3 is CASSDFKGYEQYF. The CDR3 DNA is TGTGCCAGCAGTGATTTTAAGGGCTACGAGCAGTACTTC.

There are many counts of this clonotype. V usage is TRBV9 and J usage is TRBJ2-1; TRBD2 is a possible D gene (5 bases). The CDR3 extends over 14 amino acids. Trimming stripped 0 bases from V and 9 bases from J, with 13 bases between. Germline-derived CDR1 and CDR2 are SGDLS and YYNGEE. The CDR3 loop reads CASSVEPTTIEQFF. CDR3 DNA sequence: TGTGCCAGCAGCGTAGAACCGACTACAATTGAGCAGTTCTTC.

The chain employs TRBV29-1 and TRBJ2-5; 8 nucleotides agree with TRBD1. Per germline, CDR1 SQVTM and CDR2 ANQGSEA. Germline trimming cut 6 bases from V and 2 bases from J; bases unmatched to any gene: 5. The CDR3 has 13 residues. Written as DNA, the CDR3 is TGCAGCGTCACAGGGACAGGTCAAGAGACCCAGTACTTC. Its protein is CSVTGTGQETQYF.

There are a few counts of this clonotype. This chain joins TRBV15 and TRBJ2-1; unclear D gene. The V end was cut by 1 base, the J end by 4 bases, with 14 bases between. Germline values: CDR1 LNHNV, CDR2 YYDKDF (reference sequence). The CDR3 is made up of 16 amino acids. The CDR3, as DNA: TGTGCCACCAGCAGAGGGACGCTACGACGGTACAATGAGCAGTTCTTC. Translation: CATSRGTLRRYNEQFF.

This clonotype was observed a few times. The chain joins TRBV6-5 to TRBJ2-7, with D possibly being TRBD1 (6 bases). V lost 4 bases to trimming and J lost 8 bases, with 12 bases between them. This CDR3 region has 12 residues. Germline V gene data show CDR1 as MNHEY and CDR2 as SVGAGI. The CDR3 nucleotides read TGTGCCAGCAGTTGGGGGACATCTAAGCAGTACTTC. The encoded protein is CASSWGTSKQYF.

There are a few counts of this clonotype. This chain connects TRBV12-3 or TRBV12-4 to TRBJ2-7, with 9 nucleotides matching TRBD1. The length of the CDR3 is 15 residues. Losses at the gene ends were 1 base for V and 6 bases for J; bases not matched to a gene: 7. The CDR3 nucleotides are TGTGCCAGCAGTTTAGGGACAGGGGATTTGTCCGAGCAGTACTTC. Its protein product is CASSLGTGDLSEQYF.

This clonotype showed up just a few times. The chain employs TRBV12-3 or TRBV12-4 and TRBJ2-1; D uncertain. Deletions cut 3 bases from V and 4 bases from J, with 19 bases between. This CDR3 is 17 amino acids long. CDR3 protein: CASSFSPALTDYNEQFF. The CDR3 DNA is TGTGCCAGCAGTTTTTCCCCGGCCCTGACTGATTACAATGAGCAGTTCTTC.

This clonotype was seen more than once but under ten times. The chain uses TRBV11-2 and TRBJ1-1; D is undetermined. The CDR3 is made up of 11 amino acids. From germline, CDR1 is SGHAT and CDR2 FQNNGV. The V end was cut by 5 bases, the J end by 6 bases, with 7 bases between. The CDR3 spells CASSPEPEAFF. In DNA, the CDR3 is TGTGCCAGCAGCCCTGAGCCTGAAGCTTTCTTT.

This clonotype has a handful of counts. V gene TRBV6-5 combines with J gene TRBJ2-3; TRBD1 is a possible D gene (5 bases). The germline V gene has CDR1 MNHEY and CDR2 SVGAGI. The CDR3 runs 11 residues. With 7 bases removed from V and 7 bases from J, the gap between germline ends came to 9 bases. CDR3 in DNA: TGTGCCAGCACGCTGGGGCATACGCAGTATTTT. This translates into CASTLGHTQYF.

This chain connects TRBV6-2 or TRBV6-3 to TRBJ2-2; possibly TRBD1 for D (5 bases). Trimming left V 5 bases short and J 1 base short, with 5 bases between. Germline-derived CDR1 and CDR2 are MNHEY and SVGEGT. This CDR3 is 13 amino acids long. The CDR3 nucleotides are TGTGCCAGCAGTCAGGGGAACACCGGGGAGCTGTTTTTT. Translation: CASSQGNTGELFF.

This sequence joins TRBV24-1 and TRBJ1-6; the D is unclear. Germline V lookup: CDR1 KGHDR, CDR2 SFDVKD. Trimming removed 5 bases from V and 8 bases from J, with 12 bases in between. This CDR3 is 14 amino acids long. CDR3 coding DNA: TGTGCCACCAGTGTGAATTCAGACCATTCACCCCTCCACTTT. It translates to CATSVNSDHSPLHF.

This clonotype was detected ten times or more. This chain joins TRBV29-1 and TRBJ2-3, with D tentatively TRBD1 (5 bases). The germline CDR1 and CDR2 sequences are SQVTM and ANQGSEA. The length of the CDR3 is 11 residues. V was pared by 0 bases and J by 10 bases, with 8 bases between. Here the CDR3 reads CSVEEGHPQYF. The CDR3 DNA follows: TGCAGCGTTGAAGAAGGACACCCGCAGTATTTT.

This clonotype was seen a few times. The chain joins TRBV2 to TRBJ2-1; 13 nucleotides line up with TRBD2. The CDR3 runs to 15 residues. CDR1 SNHLY and CDR2 FYNNEI come from the germline V gene. V was clipped by 6 bases and J by 6 bases; unmatched bases: 5. CDR3 residues: CASSGGLAGPNEQFF. The DNA for the CDR3 is TGTGCCAGCAGCGGGGGACTAGCGGGACCCAATGAGCAGTTCTTC.

This clonotype was counted ten times or more. The gene calls are TRBV11-2 and TRBJ2-1; no firm D call. V dropped 8 bases and J dropped 3 bases, with 11 bases sitting between them. The CDR3 has 13 amino acids. Germline-derived CDR1 and CDR2 are SGHAT and FQNNGV. The CDR3 sequence: CASAPLSYNEQFF. The CDR3 DNA sequence: TGTGCCAGCGCGCCGCTCAGCTACAATGAGCAGTTCTTC.